This T cell receptor (beta chain) emerged from a study of control samples from healthy donors and cancer patients. The data were produced by immunoSEQ multiplex PCR, yet TCRdb's version contains in-frame clones alone and is incomplete. The table shows approximately 89,000 clones, with approximately 89% occurring only once. The junction had 6 bases not matched to a gene; V was cut back by 4 bases and J by 0 bases. The CDR3 contains 16 residues. Germline loops: CDR1 LNHDA, CDR2 SQIVND (reference sequence). The sample was blood. This chain uses TRBV19 with TRBJ1-3, with 7 bases that match TRBD1. The TCR sequence derives from a man in his fifties or sixties in good health. Here the CDR3 DNA reads TGTGCCAGTAGTACGGTCAGGGGGTTCTCTGGAAACACCATATATTTT. This codes for CASSTVRGFSGNTIYF.